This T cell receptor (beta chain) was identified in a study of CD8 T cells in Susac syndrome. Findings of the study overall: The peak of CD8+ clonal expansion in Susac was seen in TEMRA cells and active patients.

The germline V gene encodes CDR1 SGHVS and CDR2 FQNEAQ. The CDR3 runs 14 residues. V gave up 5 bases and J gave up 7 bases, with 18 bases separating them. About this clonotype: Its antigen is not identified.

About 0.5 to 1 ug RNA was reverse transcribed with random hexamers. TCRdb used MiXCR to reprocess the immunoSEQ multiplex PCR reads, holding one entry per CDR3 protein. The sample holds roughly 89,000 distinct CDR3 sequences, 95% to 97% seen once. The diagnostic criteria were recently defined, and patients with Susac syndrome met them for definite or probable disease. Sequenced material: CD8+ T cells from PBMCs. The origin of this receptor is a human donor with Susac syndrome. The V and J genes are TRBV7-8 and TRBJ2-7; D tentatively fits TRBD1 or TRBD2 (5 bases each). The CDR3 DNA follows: TGTGCCAGCAGCCGCCCGGGGCAGGGTTTGGAGCAGTACTTC. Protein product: CASSRPGQGLEQYF.